The clone carrying this TCR beta chain was detected only a few times. Its antigen remains unidentified. V was pared by 5 bases and J by 5 bases, with 10 bases between. CDR3 length: 14 amino acids. Germline V lookup: CDR1 SEHNR, CDR2 FQNEAQ (reference sequence). The TCR beta libraries were generated through quantitative 5'-RACE incorporating molecular barcodes. TCRdb independently ran MiXCR on the 5' RACE reads; one entry per CDR3 protein. This table has more than 100,000 distinct CDR3 sequences, 15% to 20% appearing once. This specimen belongs to a study of CD8 T cells in ankylosing spondylitis. Study conclusions and caveats: A TCR beta motif of eight or nine highly homologous variants seemed to mark ankylosing spondylitis blood. Matched ankylosing spondylitis synovial fluid reportedly contained a significantly enriched population of disease-linked clones. Past research had described some motif variants in reactive arthritis synovial fluid and blood. Clones linked to the disease showed a CD8+ phenotype. They occurred at relatively low frequencies in peripheral blood.

The rearrangement uses TRBV7-9 and TRBJ2-6; no clear D. The clonotype comes from a male donor with ankylosing spondylitis. Sequencing was done on a sample of blood, either unsorted or a sorted T cell fraction (not recorded which). CDR3 in amino acids: CASSPRSRANVLTF. The CDR3 DNA reads as TGTGCCAGCAGCCCACGGAGTAGGGCCAACGTCCTGACTTTC.